These 32 T cell receptor beta chains share one sample of origin, sequenced in a study of blood T cell repertoires in COVID-19. Here immunoSEQ multiplex PCR was the method, and the copy in TCRdb shows in-frame clones only, minus some. This table holds 200,000 to 300,000 clones, roughly 88% found once. Material for sequencing was PBMCs or T cells enriched from blood (not recorded which). Receptors were obtained from a woman in her 40s with acute COVID-19.

The chain couples TRBV6-5 to TRBJ1-3; the D is unclear. The V end was cut by 2 bases, the J end by 4 bases, with 6 bases between. The CDR3 is 13 amino acids. In germline, CDR1 is MNHEY, CDR2 SVGAGI. CDR3 region: CASSYTYGNTIYF. In DNA, the CDR3 is TGTGCCAGCAGTTACACATACGGAAACACCATATATTTT.

J is TRBJ2-5 and V is TRBV5-5, with 10 bases matching TRBD2. Trimming took 2 bases from V and 3 from J; bases not matched to a gene: 10. Germline CDR1 SGHKS, CDR2 YYEKEE (reference sequence). This CDR3 has 17 residues. The CDR3 protein is CASSFRSGRATEETQYF. The CDR3, as DNA: TGTGCCAGCAGCTTTCGCAGCGGGAGGGCCACGGAAGAGACCCAGTACTTC.

The chain has TRBV7-9 and TRBJ1-1, with a tentative D call TRBD1 (5 bases). Between the trimmed V and J ends, which lost 4 bases and 4 bases, there was a span of 22 bases. The CDR3 is 17 amino acids. Germline CDR1 is SEHNR and CDR2 is FQNEAQ (reference sequence). This CDR3 reads CASSSSGRSRDGTEAFF. The CDR3, as DNA: TGTGCCAGCAGCTCGTCAGGGAGGAGCAGGGATGGCACTGAAGCTTTCTTT.

CDR3 region: CASSYLASGQETQYF. Written as DNA, the CDR3 is TGTGCCAGCAGTTACTTAGCTAGCGGACAAGAGACCCAGTACTTC. The genes are TRBV6-2 or TRBV6-3 and TRBJ2-5, with TRBD2 identical over 7 bases. Germline V gives CDR1 MNHEY, CDR2 SVGEGT. V dropped 1 base and J dropped 2; count of bases not matched to a gene: 4. CDR3 length: 15 amino acids.

In its sample, this clone was seen once. The junction shows a germline mismatch at one end, possibly a read error. J is TRBJ1-1 and V is TRBV19, with 9 bases identical to TRBD1. The CDR3 runs 12 residues. Germline-derived CDR1 and CDR2 are LNHDA and SQIVND (reference sequence). CDR3 nucleotides: TGTGCCAGTAGTATATTGGGTGGGACAGGGCTCTTT. The encoded protein is CASSILGGTGLF.

This CDR3 is CASSLRGGRNNEQFF. For the CDR3, the DNA is TGTGCCAGCAGTTTGCGCGGGGGGCGAAACAATGAGCAGTTCTTC. V and J are TRBV27 and TRBJ2-1, with 8 bases lining up with TRBD2. J gave up 5 bases and V 3 bases, and 6 bases lay outside the gene matches. Germline V lookup: CDR1 MNHEY, CDR2 SMNVEV (reference sequence). The CDR3 spans 15 residues.

This clone was counted a single time. The chain couples TRBV6-5 to TRBJ2-3; 7 positions agree with TRBD2. CDR1 is MNHEY and CDR2 is SVGAGI in the germline V gene. V shed 8 bases, J shed 2 bases, and the junction held 7 bases outside the gene matches. The CDR3 extends over 14 amino acids. The CDR3 DNA reads TGTGCCAGCGGGAAAGCGGGGTACACAGATACGCAGTATTTT. This gives the protein CASGKAGYTDTQYF.

About this clone itself: Its ends do not fully match the called genes, so a read error is possible. This chain links TRBV7-7 with TRBJ1-3, with D maybe TRBD1 (5 bases). The CDR3 covers 18 residues. Germline V gene lookup returns CDR1 SSHAT and CDR2 FNYEAQ (reference sequence). In nucleotides, the CDR3 is TGTGCTAGCAGCCCGTTCCGACCAGGGATCAACTCTGGAAACACCATATATTTT. Its translation is CASSPFRPGINSGNTIYF. Filled out from reference TRBV7-7 and TRBJ1-3, the complete variable domain reads GAGVSQSPRYKVTKRGQDVTLRCDPISSHATLYWYQQALGQGPEFLTYFNYEAQPDKSGLPSDRFSAERPEGSISTLTIQRTEQRDSAMYRCASSPFRPGINSGNTIYFGEGSWLTVV.

The chain's CDR3 is CSVLTGASGNTIYF. CDR3 DNA: TGCAGCGTTTTGACAGGGGCCTCTGGAAACACCATATATTTT. This chain connects TRBV29-1 to TRBJ1-3; TRBD1 agrees at 8 bases. This CDR3 is 14 amino acids long. The J segment lost 0 bases and the V segment lost 5 bases, leaving 3 bases of the junction unmatched. The germline V gene has CDR1 SQVTM and CDR2 ANQGSEA.

The chain couples TRBV24-1 to TRBJ2-1; 8 positions match TRBD1. V shed 11 bases, J shed 2 bases, and the junction held 7 bases outside the gene matches. The CDR3 has 14 residues. Germline V gene lookup returns CDR1 KGHDR and CDR2 SFDVKD. This CDR3 is CAILLTGAYNEQFF. Written as DNA, the CDR3 is TGTGCCATTCTTTTGACAGGGGCCTACAATGAGCAGTTCTTC.

This chain links TRBV6-6 with TRBJ1-3; D possibly corresponds to TRBD1 (6 bases). Per germline, CDR1 MNHNY and CDR2 SVGAGI (reference sequence). This CDR3 has 15 residues. Trimming removed 8 bases from V and 0 bases from J, with 14 bases in between. The CDR3 DNA follows: TGTGCCAGCCTGAGGGGGATCCTCTCTGGAAACACCATATATTTT. This encodes CASLRGILSGNTIYF.

The rearrangement links TRBV7-8 to TRBJ2-6, with 8 bases fitting TRBD2. Trimming removed 1 base from V and 0 bases from J; junction bases left unmatched: 5. In germline, CDR1 is SGHVS, CDR2 FQNEAQ. The CDR3 consists of 18 residues. CDR3 nucleotides: TGTGCCAGCAGCTTAGTGGGACTAGACTTCTCTGGGGCCAACGTCCTGACTTTC. Protein: CASSLVGLDFSGANVLTF.

The chain uses TRBV6-2 or TRBV6-3 and TRBJ1-2; possible D gene TRBD1, 5 bases. The CDR3 consists of 17 residues. Trimming stripped 7 bases from V and 13 bases from J, with 34 bases between. Per germline, CDR1 MNHEY and CDR2 SVGEGT. This CDR3 reads CASTPGDYDRNLWYLTF. The CDR3, as DNA: TGTGCCAGCACCCCGGGGGACTACGACAGAAATTTGTGGTACCTCACCTTC.

The chain carries TRBV9 and TRBJ2-3; 10 nucleotides align to TRBD2. CDR3 length: 16 amino acids. The V gene end was trimmed by 2 bases and the J gene end by 1 base; junction bases not matched to a gene: 4. The germline gives CDR1 SGDLS, CDR2 YYNGEE. CDR3 sequence reads: CASSVFGTSGTDTQYF. The CDR3 coding sequence is TGTGCCAGCAGCGTGTTCGGGACTAGCGGCACAGATACGCAGTATTTT.

This clone is a singleton in its sample. The chain is built from TRBV24-1 and TRBJ2-5; no clear D. Germline lookup yields CDR1 KGHDR and CDR2 SFDVKD. The CDR3 extends over 13 amino acids. V lost 5 bases to trimming and J lost 2 bases, with 8 bases between them. The CDR3 region has the DNA TGTGCCACCAGTGGGCAGGCACAAGAGACCCAGTACTTC. Encoded protein: CATSGQAQETQYF.

This clone was picked up one time. The chain is built from TRBV7-2 and TRBJ1-2; TRBD1 is a possible D gene (5 bases). Germline-derived CDR1 and CDR2 are SGHTA and FQGNSA. CDR3 length equals 16 residues. The V end was cut by 2 bases, the J end by 7 bases, with 20 bases between. The CDR3 DNA sequence: TGTGCCAGCAGCTTATTAGGCGGGACCTTAGTAGGTGGCTACACCTTC. Encoded protein: CASSLLGGTLVGGYTF. The whole variable domain, filled in from reference TRBV7-2 and TRBJ1-2, reads GAGVSQSPSNKVTEKGKDVELRCDPISGHTALYWYRQSLGQGLEFLIYFQGNSAPDKSGLPSDRFSAERTGGSVSTLTIQRTQQEDSAVYLCASSLLGGTLVGGYTFGSGTRLTVV.

The V and J genes are TRBV7-2 and TRBJ1-2, with TRBD1 matching over 8 bases. V lost 5 bases, J lost 4 bases, and 6 bases stayed unmatched. Germline V gives CDR1 SGHTA, CDR2 FQGNSA. The CDR3 spans 14 residues. The CDR3 nucleotides are TGTGCCAGCAGCCCTTCGACAGGGGCCTATGGCTACACCTTC. Translating it yields CASSPSTGAYGYTF.

Only a few counts were recorded for this clone. The V and J genes are TRBV7-6 and TRBJ2-1; a possible D gene is TRBD1 (6 bases). The V and J ends lost 2 bases and 0 bases respectively, with 23 bases between them. Germline V gives CDR1 SGHVS, CDR2 FNYEAQ. The CDR3 contains 20 residues. CDR3 sequence (DNA): TGTGCCAGCAGCTTACGTCAGGGCTCTACCGGGACATCCTCCTACAATGAGCAGTTCTTC. Encoded protein: CASSLRQGSTGTSSYNEQFF.

V usage is TRBV27 and J usage is TRBJ1-2, with 7 nucleotides matching TRBD1. Germline assignment: CDR1 MNHEY and CDR2 SMNVEV (reference sequence). Trimming removed 6 bases from V and 3 bases from J; junction bases left unmatched: 10. CDR3 size: 15 residues. The CDR3 sequence is CASRRGAGGDYGYTF. The DNA of the CDR3 is TGTGCCAGCAGGCGAGGGGCAGGGGGTGACTATGGCTACACCTTC.

V gene TRBV28 combines with J gene TRBJ1-4, with TRBD1 matching over 8 bases. This CDR3 spans 16 amino acids. Germline V gene sequence: CDR1 MDHEN, CDR2 SYDVKM. Trimming took 6 bases from V and 0 from J; bases not matched to a gene: 6. The CDR3 region is CASSGTGVATNEKLFF. The CDR3 coding sequence is TGTGCCAGCAGCGGGACAGGAGTGGCAACTAATGAAAAACTGTTTTTT.

This chain joins TRBV2 and TRBJ2-5; the D gene is possibly TRBD2 (6 bases). Germline V lookup: CDR1 SNHLY, CDR2 FYNNEI. Between the trimmed V and J ends, which lost 9 bases and 3 bases, there was a span of 17 bases. The CDR3 contains 14 residues. The CDR3 region is CASLTQRAEETQYF. CDR3 in DNA: TGTGCCAGTCTGACACAGCGGGCAGAAGAGACCCAGTACTTC.

This chain uses TRBV11-2 with TRBJ2-7, with 7 bases that match TRBD2. This CDR3 is built from 16 residues. The germline gives CDR1 SGHAT, CDR2 FQNNGV. The V segment lost 2 bases and the J segment 0 bases; nucleotides outside the gene matches: 7. CDR3 in amino acids: CASSLLRGRSSYEQYV. The CDR3 DNA sequence: TGTGCCAGCAGCTTATTACGCGGGAGAAGCTCCTACGAGCAGTACGTC.

The CDR3 nucleotides read TGTGCCAGCAGCAGCCCCACGGGGTCAAATGAAAAACTGTTTTTT. Translated, it gives CASSSPTGSNEKLFF. The chain employs TRBV7-9 and TRBJ1-4; D gene ambiguous. The V end was cut by 5 bases, the J end by 5 bases, with 15 bases between. The CDR3 runs 15 residues. Germline V gene sequence: CDR1 SEHNR, CDR2 FQNEAQ (reference sequence).

The genes are TRBV29-1 and TRBJ1-6; 8 bases agree with TRBD1. The CDR3 extends over 12 amino acids. Germline lookup yields CDR1 SQVTM and CDR2 ANQGSEA. Trimming at V came to 7 bases and at J to 11 bases, leaving 7 bases not matched to a gene. The CDR3 nucleotides read TGCAGCGCCGGACTGACAGGGGCACCCCTCCACTTT. It encodes CSAGLTGAPLHF.

V gene TRBV9 combines with J gene TRBJ2-1; D is unclear. CDR1 is SGDLS and CDR2 is YYNGEE in the germline V gene. This CDR3 region has 11 residues. V was trimmed by 3 bases and J by 5 bases, leaving 3 bases between them. The CDR3 sequence is CASSGNNEQFF. CDR3 in DNA: TGTGCCAGCAGCGGTAACAATGAGCAGTTCTTC.

This chain uses TRBV2 with TRBJ2-1; the match to TRBD2 covers 12 bases. The CDR3 is 14 residues long. Germline V gene sequence: CDR1 SNHLY, CDR2 FYNNEI. Trimming took 5 bases from V and 6 from J; bases not matched to a gene: 2. CDR3 bases: TGTGCCAGCAGTCCGGGACTAGCGGGCAATGAGCAGTTCTTC. Translation: CASSPGLAGNEQFF.

V is TRBV18 and J is TRBJ2-7; D ambiguous. Trimming left V 2 bases short and J 1 base short, with 9 bases between. Germline V gene sequence: CDR1 KGHSH, CDR2 LQKENI. This CDR3 has 14 amino acids. CDR3 coding DNA: TGTGCCAGCTCACCAACCAGAGGATCCTACGAGCAGTACGTC. It encodes CASSPTRGSYEQYV.

This chain links TRBV3-1 (or the pseudogene TRBV3-2) with TRBJ1-1, with D unresolved. Trimming shortened V by 2 bases and J by 5 bases, and 9 bases separated the two germline ends. There are 13 residues in the CDR3. Germline V gives CDR1 LGHDT, CDR2 YNNKEL (reference sequence). CDR3 bases: TGTGCCAGCAGCCAACTAAGAGGGACTGAAGCTTTCTTT. The encoded protein is CASSQLRGTEAFF.

The chain uses TRBV11-2 and TRBJ2-4; 9 positions match TRBD2. V was pared by 8 bases and J by 2 bases, with 7 bases of the junction left unmatched. The CDR3 totals 15 residues. Germline V gene lookup returns CDR1 SGHAT and CDR2 FQNNGV. CDR3 bases: TGTGCCAGCGCCCAGGCGGGGGGGACCAAAAACATTCAGTACTTC. It specifies CASAQAGGTKNIQYF.

The chain carries TRBV9 and TRBJ2-1; TRBD2 matches at 9 bases. The trim removed 4 bases at V and 0 bases at J, leaving 5 bases unmatched. The CDR3 loop spans 16 amino acids. Germline V lookup: CDR1 SGDLS, CDR2 YYNGEE. In DNA, the CDR3 is TGTGCCAGCAGCTCGATTAGCGGGAGCTCCTACAATGAGCAGTTCTTC. Encoded protein: CASSSISGSSYNEQFF. Filled out from reference TRBV9 and TRBJ2-1, the complete variable domain reads DSGVTQTPKHLITATGQRVTLRCSPRSGDLSVYWYQQSLDQGLQFLIQYYNGEERAKGNILERFSAQQFPDLHSELNLSSLELGDSALYFCASSSISGSSYNEQFFGPGTRLTVL.

The rearrangement links TRBV6-5 to TRBJ1-2; 7 bases agree with TRBD1. After removal of 2 bases from V and 4 bases from J, the junction contained 4 bases not matched to a gene. CDR1 is MNHEY, CDR2 SVGAGI, per germline. This CDR3 has 14 amino acids. CDR3 amino acids: CASSYGTVSYGYTF. CDR3 DNA sequence: TGTGCCAGCAGTTACGGGACAGTTTCCTATGGCTACACCTTC.

The rearrangement uses TRBV6-8 and TRBJ2-3; 13 bases agree with TRBD2. Trimming cost V 0 bases and J 4 bases; bases outside gene matches: 10. The length of the CDR3 is 19 residues. Germline V gene sequence: CDR1 MNHGY, CDR2 SAAAGT. The CDR3: CASSYSTSGRAGTADTQYF. In DNA, the CDR3 is TGTGCCAGCAGTTACTCCACTAGCGGGAGGGCCGGGACCGCAGATACGCAGTATTTT.